The 12 T cell receptor beta chains reported below all come from one sample, sequenced in a study of blood T cell repertoires in COVID-19. Libraries were prepared by immunoSEQ multiplex PCR; TCRdb keeps only in-frame clonotypes and omits some of them. The sample has some 290,000 clones, almost 90% seen once; the top ten hold less than 3.5%. The specimen was peripheral blood. These receptors were obtained from a woman aged 25 to 39 with COVID-19, enrolled during active disease.

DNA for the CDR3: TGTGCCAGCAGTACGACACTCGCCCATGGCTACACCTTC. Its protein is CASSTTLAHGYTF. The V and J genes are TRBV12-3 or TRBV12-4 and TRBJ1-2; D remains unclear. The CDR3 totals 13 residues. Trimming left V 5 bases short and J 6 bases short, with 13 bases between.

This chain connects TRBV9 to TRBJ2-1, with a possible D match to TRBD2 (6 bases). Trimming stripped 4 bases from V and 0 bases from J, with 11 bases between. Looked up from germline, CDR1 is SGDLS and CDR2 is YYNGEE. This CDR3 contains 15 residues. The CDR3 reads CASSLLGGSYNEQFF. CDR3 nucleotide sequence: TGTGCCAGCAGCCTCTTGGGGGGCTCCTACAATGAGCAGTTCTTC.

This rearrangement joins TRBV20-1 to TRBJ1-1, with D unclear. Germline V gives CDR1 DFQATT, CDR2 SNEGSKA (reference sequence). Deletions cut 3 bases from V and 3 bases from J, with 17 bases between. The CDR3 loop spans 15 amino acids. The CDR3 sequence: CSASSRKGADTEAFF. In nucleotides, the CDR3 is TGCAGTGCTAGTAGTAGAAAAGGAGCAGACACTGAAGCTTTCTTT.

The V and J genes are TRBV27 and TRBJ2-1, with TRBD2 matching 9 bases. Unmatched junction bases numbered 6, after V lost 7 bases and J lost 2 bases. The CDR3 consists of 15 residues. Germline values: CDR1 MNHEY, CDR2 SMNVEV (reference sequence). Here the CDR3 DNA reads TGTGCCAGCAAGCCCGGGACTAGCACCTACAATGAGCAGTTCTTC. Translation: CASKPGTSTYNEQFF.

The rearrangement links TRBV29-1 to TRBJ2-2; D is perhaps TRBD1 (6 bases). The CDR3 covers 13 residues. Germline-derived CDR1 and CDR2 are SQVTM and ANQGSEA. V shed 6 bases and J shed 1 base, with 9 bases lying between them. CDR3 sequence: CSVGTQNTGELFF. The CDR3 coding sequence is TGCAGCGTAGGGACACAGAACACCGGGGAGCTGTTTTTT.

V gene TRBV28 combines with J gene TRBJ1-5; weak D call: TRBD1 (6 bases). V lost 7 bases to trimming and J lost 0 bases, with 25 bases between them. The CDR3 length is 19 residues. CDR1 and CDR2 from the germline V gene are MDHEN and SYDVKM. CDR3 loop: CASNPGGEGRGNSNQPQHF. CDR3 sequence (DNA): TGTGCCAGCAACCCCGGAGGGGAGGGGAGGGGGAATAGCAATCAGCCCCAGCATTTT. Filled out from reference TRBV28 and TRBJ1-5, the complete variable domain reads DVKVTQSSRYLVKRTGEKVFLECVQDMDHENMFWYRQDPGLGLRLIYFSYDVKMKEKGDIPEGYSVSREKKERFSLILESASTNQTSMYLCASNPGGEGRGNSNQPQHFGDGTRLSIL.

The chain carries TRBV29-1 and TRBJ1-2, with D uncertain. The CDR3 is 11 residues long. Germline V lookup: CDR1 SQVTM, CDR2 ANQGSEA. V was cut by 7 bases and J by 4 bases, with 10 bases left in between. CDR3 DNA sequence: TGCAGCGCCCCCGTCCCCTATGGCTACACCTTC. The encoded protein is CSAPVPYGYTF. The variable domain in full, completed from reference TRBV29-1 and TRBJ1-2, reads SAVISQKPSRDICQRGTSLTIQCQVDSQVTMMFWYRQQPGQSLTLIATANQGSEATYESGFVIDKFPISRPNLTFSTLTVSNMSPEDSSIYLCSAPVPYGYTFGSGTRLTVV.

The chain is built from TRBV9 and TRBJ1-1; 8 bases line up with TRBD1. Per the germline V gene, CDR1 is SGDLS and CDR2 is YYNGEE. With 0 bases clipped from V and 4 bases from J, the junction kept 11 bases outside the gene matches. The CDR3 is 17 residues long. In nucleotides, the CDR3 is TGTGCCAGCAGCGTAGTAGTCAGGGGGCGTTTCTGCACTGAAGCTTTCTTT. This gives the protein CASSVVVRGRFCTEAFF.

Comment on this clone: Additional DNA sequences in this sample encode the identical CDR3. V is TRBV19 and J is TRBJ1-5; no definite D call. Germline-derived CDR1 and CDR2 are LNHDA and SQIVND (reference sequence). The V end lost 3 bases, the J end lost 4 bases, and 10 bases lay between the germline ends. CDR3 length: 14 amino acids. The CDR3 is CASSIEGGNQPQHF. Written as DNA, the CDR3 is TGTGCCAGTAGTATCGAGGGTGGTAATCAGCCCCAGCATTTT.

The CDR3 nucleotides are TGCGCCAGCAGTGGACAGGCCAACTATGGCTACACCTTC. It specifies CASSGQANYGYTF. The rearrangement uses TRBV10-1 and TRBJ1-2; a possible D gene is TRBD1 (6 bases). Germline-derived CDR1 and CDR2 are WNHNN and SYGVQD (reference sequence). The CDR3 consists of 13 residues. Trimming shortened V by 4 bases and J by 2 bases, and 8 bases separated the two germline ends.

The genes are TRBV7-8 and TRBJ2-2; TRBD2 might be the D (5 bases). This CDR3 contains 15 residues. Trimming removed 4 bases from V and 0 bases from J, with 9 bases in between. The germline V gene encodes CDR1 SGHVS and CDR2 FQNEAQ. The CDR3 reads CASSSSRTNTGELFF. Here the CDR3 DNA reads TGTGCCAGCAGCTCTAGCAGAACGAACACCGGGGAGCTGTTTTTT.

CDR3 region: CASSTPGNPSTDTQYF. The CDR3 nucleotides are TGTGCCAGTAGTACCCCAGGGAATCCGAGCACAGATACGCAGTATTTT. The V gene is TRBV19, the J gene TRBJ2-3; perhaps TRBD1 as D (5 bases). This CDR3 contains 16 residues. Trimming left V 4 bases short and J 0 bases short, with 14 bases between. CDR1 is LNHDA, CDR2 SQIVND, per germline (reference sequence).